These 12 T cell receptor beta chains were all obtained from the same sample, sequenced in a study of breast tumors, draining lymph nodes, adjacent tissues. Axillary draining lymph nodes of breast cancer patients supplied the node samples. MiXCR was run by TCRdb on the multiplex PCR reads, yielding one entry per CDR3 protein. The profile shows around 170,000 distinct CDR3 sequences, 30% to 35% of them singletons. Source material: axillary lymph node tissue. These receptors all come from a female donor with breast cancer. Some clones in this sample may be carry-over from other donors' samples.

This clonotype has ten or more counts. The CDR3 DNA sequence: TGTGCCAGCTCACCACCTTTGGGTGGAGAGCAGTTCTTC. Amino acids: CASSPPLGGEQFF. The J gene is TRBJ2-1, the V gene TRBV18; D is unresolved. Trimming cost V 0 bases and J 10 bases, with 10 bases left between them. The CDR3 consists of 13 residues. The germline V gene encodes CDR1 KGHSH and CDR2 LQKENI.

The chain employs TRBV5-8 and TRBJ1-5; D not certain. Germline V gives CDR1 SGHTS, CDR2 YDEGEE. The CDR3 contains 14 residues. V was shortened by 1 base and J by 14 bases, with 19 bases between the two germline ends. Written as DNA, the CDR3 is TGTGCCAGCAGCTTGTCTTGGCGGGGTACCTACGAGCATTTT. This gives the protein CASSLSWRGTYEHF.

As for this clonotype: With a much larger clone just one base away, this may be a read error. The rearrangement uses TRBV19 and TRBJ1-2, with D possibly TRBD1 on 5 matching bases. Germline loops: CDR1 LNHDA, CDR2 SQIVND (reference sequence). The CDR3 covers 18 residues. The CDR3 sequence: CASSPVRRTTAPNYGSTF. The CDR3 DNA follows: TGTGCCAGTAGTCCAGTAAGGCGGACGACAGCGCCTAACTATGGCTCCACCTTC.

At least ten counts were recorded for this clonotype. The chain couples TRBV20-1 to TRBJ2-5; TRBD2 agrees at 10 bases. The germline V gene has CDR1 DFQATT and CDR2 SNEGSKA (reference sequence). The V segment lost 0 bases and the J segment 3 bases; nucleotides outside the gene matches: 7. The CDR3 totals 16 residues. For the CDR3, the DNA is TGCAGTGCTAGAGAATTTAGCGGGAGGCTTGAAGAGACCCAGTACTTC. Encoded protein: CSAREFSGRLEETQYF.

This clonotype was counted many times. This chain connects TRBV29-1 to TRBJ2-7; weak D call: TRBD1 (5 bases). Deletions cut 4 bases from V and 5 bases from J, with 12 bases between. Germline V CDR1 and CDR2: SQVTM, ANQGSEA. The CDR3 has 12 residues. CDR3 sequence (DNA): TGCAGCGTTGCTACGATCAGGGACGAGCAGTACTTC. Translated, it gives CSVATIRDEQYF.

The J gene is TRBJ2-5, the V gene TRBV11-1; TRBD1 matches 10 bases. Germline values: CDR1 SGHAT, CDR2 FQDESV (reference sequence). The CDR3 sequence is 15 residues long. V was pared by 6 bases and J by 4 bases, with 8 bases of the junction left unmatched. The CDR3, as DNA: TGTGCCAGCAGTCTCCGGGACAGGGGTCTAGAGACCCAGTACTTC. As protein: CASSLRDRGLETQYF. Supplemented by reference TRBV11-1 and TRBJ2-5, the full variable domain reads EAEVAQSPRYKITEKSQAVAFWCDPISGHATLYWYRQILGQGPELLVQFQDESVVDDSQLPKDRFSAERLKGVDSTLKIQPAELGDSAMYLCASSLRDRGLETQYFGPGTRLLVL.

This sequence joins TRBV5-1 and TRBJ1-5, with 9 nucleotides matching TRBD1. The CDR3 covers 19 residues. The germline V gene encodes CDR1 SGHRS and CDR2 YFSETQ. The V gene end was trimmed by 1 base and the J gene end by 4 bases; junction bases not matched to a gene: 15. The CDR3 is CASSLNGHPGTGPNQPQHF. CDR3 DNA sequence: TGCGCCAGCAGCTTGAATGGACATCCCGGGACAGGGCCAAATCAGCCCCAGCATTTT.

The sample holds many counts of this clonotype. The rearrangement links TRBV2 to TRBJ2-3; D is ambiguous. Germline V gives CDR1 SNHLY, CDR2 FYNNEI. V was shortened by 1 base and J by 4 bases, with 12 bases between the two germline ends. CDR3 length equals 15 residues. This CDR3 reads CASSEGSSSADTQYF. In DNA, the CDR3 is TGTGCCAGCAGTGAAGGGAGTAGTTCGGCAGATACGCAGTATTTT.

This clonotype was observed many times. The chain combines TRBV20-1 with TRBJ2-1; 9 bases map to TRBD2. The CDR3 has 13 residues. V dropped 2 bases and J dropped 12; count of bases not matched to a gene: 8. Germline V lookup: CDR1 DFQATT, CDR2 SNEGSKA (reference sequence). CDR3 DNA sequence: TGCAGTGCTAGATGGCGGGAGGGTCCTGGGCAGTTCTTC. This translates into CSARWREGPGQFF.

This chain connects TRBV9 to TRBJ2-6; 13 bases are a match to TRBD2. V dropped 0 bases and J dropped 2; count of bases not matched to a gene: 2. Germline V CDR1 and CDR2: SGDLS, YYNGEE. The CDR3 covers 18 residues. The CDR3 DNA reads TGTGCCAGCAGCGTAGGGACTAGCGGGGGCCCTGGGGCCAACGTCCTGACTTTC. Protein: CASSVGTSGGPGANVLTF.

This clonotype was counted at least ten times. V usage is TRBV7-2 and J usage is TRBJ2-7; the match to TRBD2 covers 8 bases. With V trimmed by 5 bases and J by 1 base, 7 bases remained unmatched. Germline assignment: CDR1 SGHTA and CDR2 FQGNSA. The CDR3 totals 15 residues. The CDR3 nucleotides read TGTGCCAGCAGCCCGGGGGGGGGGACGTCCTACGAGCAGTACTTC. Encoded protein: CASSPGGGTSYEQYF.

This clonotype was found many times. V is TRBV5-1 and J is TRBJ1-6; D unclear. The CDR3 consists of 14 residues. V lost 3 bases and J lost 6, with 10 bases in between. Germline V CDR1 and CDR2: SGHRS, YFSETQ. CDR3 sequence (DNA): TGCGCCAGCAGCTCAAGGGCCAGTAATTCACCCCTCCACTTT. Translated, it gives CASSSRASNSPLHF. The variable domain in full, completed from reference TRBV5-1 and TRBJ1-6, reads KAGVTQTPRYLIKTRGQQVTLSCSPISGHRSVSWYQQTPGQGLQFLFEYFSETQRNKGNFPGRFSGRQFSNSRSEMNVSTLELGDSALYLCASSSRASNSPLHFGNGTRLTVT.